Included here is one T cell receptor (beta chain) sequence, with context. Its target is not known. This specimen belongs to a study of response to subunit inactivated influenza vaccine. TCRdb ran MiXCR on the RT-PCR reads and lists one entry per CDR3 protein. The sample holds about 620,000 distinct CDR3 sequences, around 10% seen once. Germline V CDR1 and CDR2: SEHNR, FQNEAQ (reference sequence). J was trimmed by 4 bases and V by 5 bases; bases with no gene match: 14. The CDR3 spans 17 residues. Study-level findings and limits: Authors suggested that a seasonal influenza vaccination recruits few new T cells each time.

These data were likewise used in another study, on T cells expressing NK-cell markers. This second study notes: TCR beta libraries carry UMIs added by 5'RACE template switching.

The chain has TRBV7-9 and TRBJ2-3, with 8 positions matching TRBD1. Specimen: PBMCs from blood, collected on the day of vaccination. This sequence originates from a man in his forties or fifties who received an inactivated influenza vaccine. For the CDR3, the DNA is TGTGCCAGCAGCGCACCTGGACAGGGTTATCGTGCAGATACGCAGTATTTT. This encodes CASSAPGQGYRADTQYF. Combining the CDR3 with reference TRBV7-9 and TRBJ2-3 gives the whole variable domain DTGVSQNPRHKITKRGQNVTFRCDPISEHNRLYWYRQTLGQGPEFLTYFQNEAQLEKSRLLSDRFSAERPKGSFSTLEIQRTEQGDSAMYLCASSAPGQGYRADTQYFGPGTRLTVL.